This entry lists 16 T cell receptor beta chains sequenced from one sample in a study of CD8 T cells in Susac syndrome. RNA was extracted with the RNeasy kit, and a quantity of roughly 0.5 to 1 ug was reverse transcribed using random hexamers. Using its own MiXCR run on the immunoSEQ multiplex PCR reads, TCRdb lists one record per CDR3 protein. The sample contains 150,000 or so distinct CDR3 sequences, 90% to 95% of which appear only once. Material for sequencing was CD4+ T cells from PBMCs. The receptors were sampled from a human donor with Susac syndrome.

The V gene is TRBV6-5, the J gene TRBJ1-5; D gene unclear. There are 14 residues in the CDR3. Trimming left V 6 bases short and J 5 bases short, with 14 bases between. Looked up from germline, CDR1 is MNHEY and CDR2 is SVGAGI. The CDR3 sequence: CASRIGLGDQPQHF. The CDR3 DNA sequence: TGTGCCAGCAGGATTGGGCTGGGAGATCAGCCCCAGCATTTT.

V is TRBV7-9 and J is TRBJ2-5, with D unclear. The CDR3 has 11 residues. The V end lost 6 bases, the J end lost 3 bases, and 5 bases lay between the germline ends. Germline-derived CDR1 and CDR2 are SEHNR and FQNEAQ (reference sequence). This CDR3 is CASSHEETQYF. CDR3 nucleotides: TGTGCCAGCAGTCACGAAGAGACCCAGTACTTC.

V usage is TRBV18 and J usage is TRBJ2-1; 12 nucleotides agree with TRBD2. There are 15 residues in the CDR3. CDR1 is KGHSH and CDR2 is LQKENI in the germline V gene. V was pared by 3 bases and J by 5 bases, with 2 bases of the junction left unmatched. CDR3 sequence: CASSPLAGGDNEQFF. CDR3 DNA sequence: TGTGCCAGCTCACCGCTAGCGGGGGGGGACAATGAGCAGTTCTTC. Full variable domain (outside the CDR3, taken from reference TRBV18 and TRBJ2-1): NAGVMQNPRHLVRRRGQEARLRCSPMKGHSHVYWYRQLPEEGLKFMVYLQKENIIDESGMPKERFSAEFPKEGPSILRIQQVVRGDSAAYFCASSPLAGGDNEQFFGPGTRLTVL.

V and J are TRBV5-4 and TRBJ2-5; 7 nucleotides agree with TRBD2. This CDR3 spans 13 amino acids. Germline V gene data show CDR1 as SGHNT and CDR2 as YYREEE (reference sequence). The J segment lost 4 bases and the V segment lost 6 bases, leaving 6 bases of the junction unmatched. The CDR3 DNA is TGTGCCAGCATCACGGCGGGGGTAGAGACCCAGTACTTC. Translating it yields CASITAGVETQYF.

The chain recombines TRBV7-6 with TRBJ2-1; D unresolved. The CDR3 is made up of 14 amino acids. CDR1 and CDR2 from the germline V gene are SGHVS and FNYEAQ. Trimming shortened V by 1 base and J by 5 bases, and 9 bases separated the two germline ends. CDR3 nucleotide sequence: TGTGCCAGCAGCTTAGGCCCCACGGACAATGAGCAGTTCTTC. This translates into CASSLGPTDNEQFF.

The rearrangement joins TRBV7-9 to TRBJ2-1, with D possibly being TRBD2 (7 bases). Germline CDR1 is SEHNR and CDR2 is FQNEAQ (reference sequence). The CDR3 is made up of 15 amino acids. Trimming pared 2 bases from V and 3 bases from J, leaving 11 bases between. The CDR3 DNA reads as TGTGCCAGCAGCTTACGGGGGGCTCACTACAATGAGCAGTTCTTC. This codes for CASSLRGAHYNEQFF. Filled out from reference TRBV7-9 and TRBJ2-1, the complete variable domain reads DTGVSQNPRHKITKRGQNVTFRCDPISEHNRLYWYRQTLGQGPEFLTYFQNEAQLEKSRLLSDRFSAERPKGSFSTLEIQRTEQGDSAMYLCASSLRGAHYNEQFFGPGTRLTVL.

The chain uses TRBV10-3 and TRBJ2-7; 8 nucleotides align to TRBD1. The CDR3 extends over 12 amino acids. The V and J ends lost 4 bases and 6 bases, in that order; junction bases with no gene match: 2. Germline V gives CDR1 ENHRY, CDR2 SYGVKD. Written as DNA, the CDR3 is TGTGCCATCAGTGGAACAGGGGGCGAGCAGTACTTC. This gives the protein CAISGTGGEQYF.

The chain recombines TRBV20-1 with TRBJ2-1; D assignment may be TRBD1 or TRBD2 (6 bases each). The germline CDR1 and CDR2 sequences are DFQATT and SNEGSKA (reference sequence). This CDR3 comprises 15 residues. V lost 3 bases to trimming and J lost 5 bases, with 17 bases between them. For the CDR3, the DNA is TGCAGTGCTAGCGGGGGCCCCGGGGACAACAATGAGCAGTTCTTC. Protein: CSASGGPGDNNEQFF.

The V call is TRBV7-8, the J call TRBJ2-7, with 7 bases fitting TRBD1. Germline CDR1 is SGHVS and CDR2 is FQNEAQ. The V segment lost 5 bases and the J segment 2 bases; nucleotides outside the gene matches: 12. This CDR3 is built from 16 residues. The chain's CDR3 is CASSPRLGTAAYEQYF. The CDR3 DNA is TGTGCCAGCAGCCCGCGGCTGGGGACAGCAGCCTACGAGCAGTACTTC.

This clonotype was recorded once. The genes are TRBV7-9 and TRBJ1-6; TRBD1 might be the D (6 bases). The V end lost 5 bases, the J end lost 7 bases, and 12 bases lay between the germline ends. There are 14 residues in the CDR3. The V gene's germline CDR1 is SEHNR and CDR2 FQNEAQ (reference sequence). The CDR3 is CASSALQGNSPLHF. CDR3 in DNA: TGTGCCAGCAGCGCACTACAGGGCAATTCACCCCTCCACTTT.

The CDR3 sequence: CASSVSGKENTIYF. CDR3 coding DNA: TGTGCCAGCAGCGTTTCGGGAAAAGAAAACACCATATATTTT. The chain employs TRBV9 and TRBJ1-3, with D uncertain. Germline assignment: CDR1 SGDLS and CDR2 YYNGEE. The CDR3 runs 14 residues. V was pared by 2 bases and J by 6 bases, with 12 bases between.

This clonotype appeared a single time. The chain employs TRBV2 and TRBJ1-5, with a tentative D call TRBD1 (5 bases). CDR1 and CDR2 from the germline V gene are SNHLY and FYNNEI. Trimming removed 6 bases from V and 9 bases from J, with 12 bases in between. The CDR3 extends over 12 amino acids. The chain's CDR3 is CASRGALPPQHF. CDR3 coding DNA: TGTGCCAGCAGAGGGGCCCTTCCGCCCCAGCATTTT.

The chain uses TRBV29-1 and TRBJ2-1, with D possibly TRBD1 on 5 matching bases. CDR3 length: 13 residues. Germline CDR1 SQVTM, CDR2 ANQGSEA. V lost 6 bases and J lost 1, with 10 bases in between. The CDR3 DNA is TGCAGCGTCTCCAGGGATTCCTACAATGAGCAGTTCTTC. This sequence encodes CSVSRDSYNEQFF.

The chain couples TRBV7-3 to TRBJ2-1; unclear D gene. The germline CDR1 and CDR2 sequences are SGHTA and FQGTGA. V lost 5 bases and J 5 bases, leaving 10 bases between the germline ends. The CDR3 runs to 13 residues. For the CDR3, the DNA is TGTGCCAGCAGCCTAGGGATAAACAATGAGCAGTTCTTC. Its translation is CASSLGINNEQFF.

The chain carries TRBV9 and TRBJ1-5; TRBD1 aligns across 7 bases. The CDR3 is 15 residues long. Trimming removed 0 bases from V and 5 bases from J; junction bases left unmatched: 5. Per germline, CDR1 SGDLS and CDR2 YYNGEE. The CDR3 is CASSVARTGDQPQHF. In DNA, the CDR3 is TGTGCCAGCAGCGTAGCGCGAACAGGGGATCAGCCCCAGCATTTT.

This sequence joins TRBV5-1 and TRBJ2-1; the D gene is possibly TRBD1 (5 bases). This CDR3 has 14 residues. Germline V gene lookup returns CDR1 SGHRS and CDR2 YFSETQ. V lost 4 bases and J lost 5, with 13 bases in between. This CDR3 is CASSPQAGNNEQFF. The CDR3 coding sequence is TGCGCCAGCAGCCCGCAGGCAGGGAACAATGAGCAGTTCTTC.